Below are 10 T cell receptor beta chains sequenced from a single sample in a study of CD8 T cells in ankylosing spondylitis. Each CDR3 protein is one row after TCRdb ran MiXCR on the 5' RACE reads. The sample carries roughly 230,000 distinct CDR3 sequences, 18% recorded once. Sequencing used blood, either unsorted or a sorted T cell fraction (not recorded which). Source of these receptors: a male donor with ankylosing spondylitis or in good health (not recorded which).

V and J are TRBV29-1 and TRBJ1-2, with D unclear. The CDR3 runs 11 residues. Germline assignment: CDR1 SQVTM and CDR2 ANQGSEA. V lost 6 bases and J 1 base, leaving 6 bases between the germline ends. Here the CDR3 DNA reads TGCAGCGTCGGGGTTAACTATGGCTACACCTTC. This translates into CSVGVNYGYTF.

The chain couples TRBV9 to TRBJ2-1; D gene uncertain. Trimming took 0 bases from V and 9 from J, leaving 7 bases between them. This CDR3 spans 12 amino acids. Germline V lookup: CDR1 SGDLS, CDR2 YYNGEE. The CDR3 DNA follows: TGTGCCAGCAGCGTAGGCGTGAGTGAGCAGTTCTTC. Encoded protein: CASSVGVSEQFF.

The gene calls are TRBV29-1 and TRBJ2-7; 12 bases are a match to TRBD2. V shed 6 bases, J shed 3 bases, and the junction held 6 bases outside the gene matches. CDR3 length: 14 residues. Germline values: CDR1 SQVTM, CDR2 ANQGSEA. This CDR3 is CSVGGLAGLYEQYF. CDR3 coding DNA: TGCAGCGTGGGTGGACTAGCGGGACTCTACGAGCAGTACTTC.

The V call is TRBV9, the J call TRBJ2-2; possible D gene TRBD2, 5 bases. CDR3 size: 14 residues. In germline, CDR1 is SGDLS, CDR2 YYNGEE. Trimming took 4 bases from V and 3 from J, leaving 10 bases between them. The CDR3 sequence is CASSKEGDTGELFF. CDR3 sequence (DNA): TGTGCCAGCAGCAAAGAGGGTGACACCGGGGAGCTGTTTTTT. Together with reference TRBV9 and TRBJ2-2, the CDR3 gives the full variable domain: DSGVTQTPKHLITATGQRVTLRCSPRSGDLSVYWYQQSLDQGLQFLIQYYNGEERAKGNILERFSAQQFPDLHSELNLSSLELGDSALYFCASSKEGDTGELFFGEGSRLTVL.

CDR3 in amino acids: CASSPSSGRAEETQYF. Written as DNA, the CDR3 is TGTGCCAGCAGTCCCTCTAGCGGGAGGGCCGAGGAGACCCAGTACTTC. The chain employs TRBV12-3 or TRBV12-4 and TRBJ2-5; 12 bases align to TRBD2. V gave up 5 bases and J gave up 5 bases; unmatched junction bases: 9. The CDR3 is 16 amino acids.

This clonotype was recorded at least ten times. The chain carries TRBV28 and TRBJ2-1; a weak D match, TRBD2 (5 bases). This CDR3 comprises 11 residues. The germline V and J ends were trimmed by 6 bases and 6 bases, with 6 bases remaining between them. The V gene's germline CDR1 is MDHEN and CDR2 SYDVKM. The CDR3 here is CASRGGNEQFF. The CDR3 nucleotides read TGTGCCAGCAGAGGAGGCAATGAGCAGTTCTTC.

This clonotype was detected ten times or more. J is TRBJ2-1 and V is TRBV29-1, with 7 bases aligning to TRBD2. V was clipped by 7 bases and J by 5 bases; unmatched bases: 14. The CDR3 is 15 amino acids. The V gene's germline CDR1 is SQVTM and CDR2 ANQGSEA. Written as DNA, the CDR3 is TGCAGCGGGCTAGCGGAAATTACGACTGACAATGAGCAGTTCTTC. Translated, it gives CSGLAEITTDNEQFF.

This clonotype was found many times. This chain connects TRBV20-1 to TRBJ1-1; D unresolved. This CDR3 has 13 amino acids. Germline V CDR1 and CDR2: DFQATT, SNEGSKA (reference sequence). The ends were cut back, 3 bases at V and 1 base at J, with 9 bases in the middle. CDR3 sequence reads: CSASGNGNTEAFF. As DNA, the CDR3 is TGCAGTGCTAGTGGGAATGGGAACACTGAAGCTTTCTTT.

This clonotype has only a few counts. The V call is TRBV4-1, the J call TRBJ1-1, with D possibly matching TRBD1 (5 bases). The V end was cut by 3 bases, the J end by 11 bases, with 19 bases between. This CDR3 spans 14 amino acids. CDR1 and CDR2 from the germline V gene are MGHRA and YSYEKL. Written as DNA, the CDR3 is TGCGCCAGCAGCCAGGGCGGCGCGGGACGGGAGGCTTTCTTT. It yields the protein CASSQGGAGREAFF.

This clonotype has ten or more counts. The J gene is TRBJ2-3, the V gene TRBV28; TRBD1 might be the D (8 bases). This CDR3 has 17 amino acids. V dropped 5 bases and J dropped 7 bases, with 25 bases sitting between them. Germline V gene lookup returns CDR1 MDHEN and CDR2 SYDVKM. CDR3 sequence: CASSPQQGGYWKNTQYF. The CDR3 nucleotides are TGTGCCAGCAGTCCCCAACAGGGGGGGTATTGGAAAAATACGCAGTATTTT.